This TCR beta chain came from a study of blood T cell repertoires in COVID-19. In the study overall: Spain, Italy and the United States supplied samples that represented acute and convalescent COVID-19. The cDNA or gDNA used as material had been derived from T cells, B-cell-depleted T cells, or PBMCs.

This CDR3 is 14 amino acids long. With 1 base removed from V and 4 bases from J, the gap between germline ends came to 10 bases. In germline, CDR1 is LNHNV, CDR2 YYDKDF (reference sequence). In the original analysis: Using reference gene primer amplification, nucleated cell counts were estimated. Data came from immunoSEQ multiplex PCR; TCRdb stores just in-frame clones and leaves some out. V and J calls and clone size are copied from that table; D and trimming were computed from the DNA. Here the sample spans tens of thousands of clones, about 87% being singletons. Sequencing was carried out using peripheral blood. The source is a man at least 80 years old with acute or convalescent COVID-19. This chain uses TRBV15 with TRBJ1-2; D possibly corresponds to TRBD1 (5 bases). The CDR3 bases are TGTGCCACCAGCAGAGGAGGGGAGGGCTATGGCTACACCTTC. This gives the protein CATSRGGEGYGYTF. The whole variable domain, filled in from reference TRBV15 and TRBJ1-2, reads DAMVIQNPRYQVTQFGKPVTLSCSQTLNHNVMYWYQQKSSQAPKLLFHYYDKDFNNEADTPDNFQSRRPNTSFCFLDIRSPGLGDTAMYLCATSRGGEGYGYTFGSGTRLTVV.